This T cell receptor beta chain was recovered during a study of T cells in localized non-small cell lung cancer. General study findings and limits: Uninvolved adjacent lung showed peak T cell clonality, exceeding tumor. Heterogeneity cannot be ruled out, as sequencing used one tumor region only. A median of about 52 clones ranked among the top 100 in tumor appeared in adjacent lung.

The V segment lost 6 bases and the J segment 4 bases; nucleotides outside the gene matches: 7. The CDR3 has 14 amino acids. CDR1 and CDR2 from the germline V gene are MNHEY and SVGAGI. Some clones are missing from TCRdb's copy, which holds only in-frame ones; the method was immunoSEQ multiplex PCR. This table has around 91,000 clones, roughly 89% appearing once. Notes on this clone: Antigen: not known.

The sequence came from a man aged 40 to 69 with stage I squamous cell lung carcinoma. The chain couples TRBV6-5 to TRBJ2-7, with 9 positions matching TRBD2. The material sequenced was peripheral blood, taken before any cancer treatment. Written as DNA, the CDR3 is TGTGCCAGCAGCCTACTAGCGGGCAGGTACGAGCAGTACTTC. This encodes CASSLLAGRYEQYF.